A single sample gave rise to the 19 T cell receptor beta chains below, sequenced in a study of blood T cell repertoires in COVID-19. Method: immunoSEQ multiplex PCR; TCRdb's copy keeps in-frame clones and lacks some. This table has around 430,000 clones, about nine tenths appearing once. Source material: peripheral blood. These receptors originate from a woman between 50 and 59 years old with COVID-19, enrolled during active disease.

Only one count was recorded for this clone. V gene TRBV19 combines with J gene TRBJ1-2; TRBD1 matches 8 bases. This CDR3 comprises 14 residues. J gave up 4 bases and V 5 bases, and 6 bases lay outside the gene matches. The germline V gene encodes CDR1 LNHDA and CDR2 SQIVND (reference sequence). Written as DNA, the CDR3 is TGTGCCAGTAGTTCGGACAGGGTAGGCTATGGCTACACCTTC. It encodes CASSSDRVGYGYTF.

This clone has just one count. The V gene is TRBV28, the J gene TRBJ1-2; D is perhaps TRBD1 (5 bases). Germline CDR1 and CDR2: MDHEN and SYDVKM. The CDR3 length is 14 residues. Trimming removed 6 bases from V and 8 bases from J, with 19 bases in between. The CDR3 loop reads CASSLREGTGGYTF. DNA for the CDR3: TGTGCCAGCAGCCTTCGGGAGGGGACGGGCGGCTACACCTTC.

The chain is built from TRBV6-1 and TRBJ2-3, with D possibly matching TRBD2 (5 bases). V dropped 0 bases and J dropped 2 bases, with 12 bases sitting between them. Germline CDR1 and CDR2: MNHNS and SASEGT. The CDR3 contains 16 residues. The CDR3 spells CASSEATGSATDTQYF. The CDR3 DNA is TGTGCCAGCAGTGAAGCGACGGGGTCAGCCACAGATACGCAGTATTTT.

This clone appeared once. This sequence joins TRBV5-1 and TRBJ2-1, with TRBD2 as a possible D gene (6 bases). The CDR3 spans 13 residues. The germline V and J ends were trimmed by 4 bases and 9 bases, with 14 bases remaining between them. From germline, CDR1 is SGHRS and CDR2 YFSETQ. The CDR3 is CASSPGTGPEQFF. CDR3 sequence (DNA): TGCGCCAGCAGCCCCGGGACTGGCCCTGAGCAGTTCTTC. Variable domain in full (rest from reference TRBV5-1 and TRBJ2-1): KAGVTQTPRYLIKTRGQQVTLSCSPISGHRSVSWYQQTPGQGLQFLFEYFSETQRNKGNFPGRFSGRQFSNSRSEMNVSTLELGDSALYLCASSPGTGPEQFFGPGTRLTVL.

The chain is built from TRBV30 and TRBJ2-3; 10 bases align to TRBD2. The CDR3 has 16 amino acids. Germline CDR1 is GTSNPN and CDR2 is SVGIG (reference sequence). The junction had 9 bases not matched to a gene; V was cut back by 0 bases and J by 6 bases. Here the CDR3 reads CAWSVKVAGGLDTQYF. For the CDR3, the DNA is TGTGCCTGGAGTGTAAAGGTAGCGGGGGGCCTTGATACGCAGTATTTT.

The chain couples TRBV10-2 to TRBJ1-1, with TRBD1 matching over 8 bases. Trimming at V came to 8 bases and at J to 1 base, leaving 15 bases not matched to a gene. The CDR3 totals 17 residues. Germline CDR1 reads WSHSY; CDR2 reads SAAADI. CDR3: CASQGARGERGNTEAFF. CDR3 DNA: TGCGCCAGCCAGGGGGCGAGAGGGGAGCGAGGGAACACTGAAGCTTTCTTT.

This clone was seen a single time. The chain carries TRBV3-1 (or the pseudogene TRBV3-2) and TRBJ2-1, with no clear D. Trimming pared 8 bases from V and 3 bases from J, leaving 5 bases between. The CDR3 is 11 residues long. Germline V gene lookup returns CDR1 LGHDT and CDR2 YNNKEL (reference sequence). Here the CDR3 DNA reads TGTGCCAGCGGCAGCTACAATGAGCAGTTCTTC. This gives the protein CASGSYNEQFF.

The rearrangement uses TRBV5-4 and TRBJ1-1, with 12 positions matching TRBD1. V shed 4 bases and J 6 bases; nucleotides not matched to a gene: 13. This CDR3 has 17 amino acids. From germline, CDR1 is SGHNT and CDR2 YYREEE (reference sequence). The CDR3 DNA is TGTGCCAGCAGCGTGGGGACAGGGGGCATTCGTGATTCTGAAGCTTTCTTT. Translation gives CASSVGTGGIRDSEAFF.

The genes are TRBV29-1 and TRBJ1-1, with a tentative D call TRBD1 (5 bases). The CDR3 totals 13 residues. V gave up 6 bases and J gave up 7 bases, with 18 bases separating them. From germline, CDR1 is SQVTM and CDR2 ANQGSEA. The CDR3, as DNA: TGCAGCGTAAAGGCGGGGGGAGGCGGTGAAGCTTTCTTT. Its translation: CSVKAGGGGEAFF.

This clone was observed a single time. The CDR3 sequence is CASSSPGQAYTEAFF. DNA for the CDR3: TGTGCCAGCAGTTCCCCGGGACAGGCTTACACTGAAGCTTTCTTT. The chain recombines TRBV6-5 with TRBJ1-1; 8 nucleotides align to TRBD1. This CDR3 spans 15 amino acids. V was clipped by 4 bases and J by 3 bases; unmatched bases: 7. The germline V gene has CDR1 MNHEY and CDR2 SVGAGI.

The DNA of the CDR3 is TGTGCCTGGGGGAAGACAGGCCCCTCTGGAAACACCATATATTTT. Encoded protein: CAWGKTGPSGNTIYF. V gene TRBV30 combines with J gene TRBJ1-3; perhaps TRBD1 as D (6 bases). Germline V lookup: CDR1 GTSNPN, CDR2 SVGIG (reference sequence). V was trimmed by 5 bases and J by 0 bases, leaving 14 bases between them. The CDR3 covers 15 residues. The full variable domain, in which reference TRBV30 and TRBJ1-3 provide the parts outside the CDR3, is SQTIHQWPATLVQPVGSPLSLECTVEGTSNPNLYWYRQAAGRGLQLLFYSVGIGQISSEVPQNLSASRPQDRQFILSSKKLLLSDSGFYLCAWGKTGPSGNTIYFGEGSWLTVV.

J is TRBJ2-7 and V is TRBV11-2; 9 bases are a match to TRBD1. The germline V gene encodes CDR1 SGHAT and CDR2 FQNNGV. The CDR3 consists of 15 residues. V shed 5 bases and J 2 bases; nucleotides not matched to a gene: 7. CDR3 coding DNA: TGTGCCAGCAGCCCTACCGGGACAGGGACCTACGAGCAGTACTTC. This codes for CASSPTGTGTYEQYF.

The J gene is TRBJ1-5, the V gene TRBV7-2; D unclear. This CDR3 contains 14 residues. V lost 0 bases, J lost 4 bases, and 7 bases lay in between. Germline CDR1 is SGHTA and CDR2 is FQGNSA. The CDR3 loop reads CASSLAAGNQPQHF. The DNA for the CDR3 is TGTGCCAGCAGCTTAGCTGCGGGGAATCAGCCCCAGCATTTT.

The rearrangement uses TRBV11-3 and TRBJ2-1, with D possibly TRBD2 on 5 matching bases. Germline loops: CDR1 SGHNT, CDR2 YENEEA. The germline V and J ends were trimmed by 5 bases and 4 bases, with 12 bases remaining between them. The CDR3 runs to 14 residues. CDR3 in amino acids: CASSQSPGYNEQFF. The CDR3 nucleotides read TGTGCCAGCAGCCAGTCTCCGGGGTACAATGAGCAGTTCTTC.

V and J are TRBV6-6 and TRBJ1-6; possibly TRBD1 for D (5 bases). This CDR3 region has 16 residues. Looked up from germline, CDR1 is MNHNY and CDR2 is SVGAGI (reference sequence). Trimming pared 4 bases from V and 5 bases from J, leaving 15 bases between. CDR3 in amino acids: CASSLPQGADNSPLHF. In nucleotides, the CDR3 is TGTGCCAGCAGTTTACCTCAGGGCGCGGATAATTCACCCCTCCACTTT.

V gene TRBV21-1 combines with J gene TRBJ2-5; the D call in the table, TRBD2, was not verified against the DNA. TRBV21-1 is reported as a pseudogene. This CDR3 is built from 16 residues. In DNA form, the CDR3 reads TGTGCCAGCAGCATGCCCCGCGGGGGGGCCGGAGAGACCCAGTACTTC. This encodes CASSMPRGGAGETQYF.

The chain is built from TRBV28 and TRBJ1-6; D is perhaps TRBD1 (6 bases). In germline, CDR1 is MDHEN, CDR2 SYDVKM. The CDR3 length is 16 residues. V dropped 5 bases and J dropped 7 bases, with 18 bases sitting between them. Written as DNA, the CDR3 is TGTGCCAGCAGTCCCCCCCACAGGGCATTGAATTCACCCCTCCACTTT. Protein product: CASSPPHRALNSPLHF.

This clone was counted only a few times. The CDR3 DNA reads as TGCGCCAGCAGTCCTAGGGGAAGGCCAACCGAGCAGTACTTC. Translated: CASSPRGRPTEQYF. This chain connects TRBV23-1 to TRBJ2-7, with D perhaps TRBD1 (5 bases). TRBV23-1 is sorted into the ORF group, with uncertain function. Deletions cut 4 bases from V and 6 bases from J, with 16 bases between. The CDR3 extends over 14 amino acids.

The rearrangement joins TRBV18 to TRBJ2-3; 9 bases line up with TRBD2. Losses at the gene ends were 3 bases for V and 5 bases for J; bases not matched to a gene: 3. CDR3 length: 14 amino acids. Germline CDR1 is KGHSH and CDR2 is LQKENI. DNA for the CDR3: TGTGCCAGCTCACCTGCGGGGGGGAGAGATACGCAGTATTTT. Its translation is CASSPAGGRDTQYF. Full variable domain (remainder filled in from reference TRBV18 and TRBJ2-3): NAGVMQNPRHLVRRRGQEARLRCSPMKGHSHVYWYRQLPEEGLKFMVYLQKENIIDESGMPKERFSAEFPKEGPSILRIQQVVRGDSAAYFCASSPAGGRDTQYFGPGTRLTVL.